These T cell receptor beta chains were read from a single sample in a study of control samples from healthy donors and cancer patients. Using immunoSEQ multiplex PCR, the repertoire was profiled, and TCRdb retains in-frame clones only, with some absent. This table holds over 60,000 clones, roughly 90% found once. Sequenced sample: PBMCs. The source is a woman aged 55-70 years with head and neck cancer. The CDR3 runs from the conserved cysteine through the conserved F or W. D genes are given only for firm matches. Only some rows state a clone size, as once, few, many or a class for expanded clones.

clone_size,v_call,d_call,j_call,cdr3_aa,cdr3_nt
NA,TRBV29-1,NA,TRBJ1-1,CSGENLNTEAFF,TGCAGCGGCGAGAATCTGAACACTGAAGCTTTCTTT
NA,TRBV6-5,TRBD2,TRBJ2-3,CASSYGAGVWDTQYF,TGTGCCAGCAGTTACGGGGCGGGAGTGTGGGATACGCAGTATTTT
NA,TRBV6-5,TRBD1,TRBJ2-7,CASTGTAYEQYF,TGTGCCAGTACCGGGACAGCCTACGAGCAGTACTTC
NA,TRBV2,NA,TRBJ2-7,CASSPLREGEQYF,TGTGCCAGCAGTCCCCTAAGAGAAGGCGAGCAGTACTTC
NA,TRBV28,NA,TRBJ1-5,CVSRGPNQPQHF,TGTGTCAGCCGGGGCCCCAATCAGCCCCAGCATTTT
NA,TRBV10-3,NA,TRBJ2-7,CAISESGVEQYF,TGTGCCATCAGTGAGTCCGGGGTCGAGCAGTACTTC
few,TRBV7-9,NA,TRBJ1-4,CASSLGRTTGEKLFF,TGTGCCAGCAGCTTAGGACGGACCACGGGGGAAAAACTGTTTTTT
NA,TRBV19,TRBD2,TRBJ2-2,CASITSGNGGGELFF,TGTGCCAGTATTACTAGCGGGAATGGGGGCGGGGAGCTGTTTTTT
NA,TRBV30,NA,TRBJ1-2,CITVNSNYGYTF,TGTATAACAGTGAACTCAAACTATGGCTACACCTTC
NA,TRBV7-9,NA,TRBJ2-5,CASTYLEETQYF,TGTGCCAGCACCTATCTGGAAGAGACCCAGTACTTC